A selection of T cell receptor beta chains follows, all from one sample in a study of shared clonotypes between healthy human individuals. Here immunoSEQ multiplex PCR was the method, and the copy in TCRdb shows in-frame clones only, minus some. The sample contains hundreds of thousands of clones, less than 85% of which appear only once. The sample was memory CD4+ T cells sorted from blood. The receptors come from a woman in her 30s in good health. The CDR3 runs from the conserved cysteine through the conserved F or W. The order of the fields is J gene, V gene, clone size, D gene, CDR3 DNA, CDR3 protein. A D gene is named only where the DNA matches it firmly. For some rows the clone size is stated as once, few or many, or as a class when expanded; others skip it.

TRBJ1-1,TRBV15,-,-,TGTGCCACCAGCCGAGGGGTGTCAAGAGGACCTGAAGCTTTCTTT,CATSRGVSRGPEAFF
TRBJ2-7,TRBV4-1,-,-,TGCGCCAGCAGCCATGTCGTCCAGAAGAACTACGAGCAGTACTTC,CASSHVVQKNYEQYF
TRBJ2-7,TRBV11-2,-,-,TGTGCCAGCAGCGGTACCCTACCCTACGAGCAGTACTTC,CASSGTLPYEQYF
TRBJ2-5,TRBV7-6,once,TRBD1,TGTGCCAGCAGCCGTAGGGGACAGGTTGGGATGGAGACCCAGTACTTC,CASSRRGQVGMETQYF
TRBJ2-1,TRBV28,-,TRBD1,TGTGCCAGCAGTTTCTACAGGGGACACAATGAGCAGTTCTTC,CASSFYRGHNEQFF
TRBJ2-3,TRBV19,-,TRBD1,TGTGCCAGTAGCCGGGACAGGCCCACAGATACGCAGTATTTT,CASSRDRPTDTQYF
TRBJ1-2,TRBV28,-,-,TGTGCCAGCAGTTTCTCTCCACGTGGCTACACCTTC,CASSFSPRGYTF
TRBJ2-7,TRBV10-3,-,TRBD1,TGTGCCATGGGACAGGGGGCGTTCTACGAGCAGTACTTC,CAMGQGAFYEQYF
TRBJ1-1,TRBV2,once,-,TGTGCCACTGGGGGGCAGCAAAAGAACACTGAAGCTTTCTTT,CATGGQQKNTEAFF
TRBJ2-2,TRBV5-1,medium-sized,TRBD1,TGCGCCAGCAGCCGCACGGGACAGAGCACCGGGGAGCTGTTTTTT,CASSRTGQSTGELFF
TRBJ2-2,TRBV7-9,-,TRBD2,TGTGCCAGCAGCTTCGGGACTAGCGGGACCGGGGAGCTGTTTTTT,CASSFGTSGTGELFF
TRBJ1-1,TRBV14,-,-,TGTGCCAGCAGCCAGTTTACAGGGAGGACTGAAGCTTTCTTT,CASSQFTGRTEAFF
TRBJ1-2,TRBV19,few,-,TGTGCCAGTACGAGCGTGGTGGGAAACCACTATGGCTACACCTTC,CASTSVVGNHYGYTF
TRBJ1-5,TRBV5-1,-,TRBD1,TGCGCCAGCAGCCCGACAGGGCTGAATCAGCCCCAGCATTTT,CASSPTGLNQPQHF
TRBJ1-1,TRBV6-4,-,TRBD1,TGTGCCAGCCCCCAATCGGGGACAGACAGCACTGAAGCTTTCTTT,CASPQSGTDSTEAFF
TRBJ2-7,TRBV5-1,-,-,TGCGCCAGCAGCTTTCGAGGGAGGAGGAACGAGCAGTACTTC,CASSFRGRRNEQYF
TRBJ2-2,TRBV18,-,-,TGTGCCAGCTCACCGTCCGGGGGCGTCCGGACCGGGGAGCTGTTTTTT,CASSPSGGVRTGELFF
TRBJ1-2,TRBV27,once,TRBD1,TGTGCCAGCAGTCCACAGACAGGGCGGCTCGGGCTTCTTGGCTACACCTTC,CASSPQTGRLGLLGYTF
TRBJ2-2,TRBV10-2,-,TRBD2,TGCGCCAGCCGGCTAGCGGGGACGAACACCGGGGAGCTGTTTTTT,CASRLAGTNTGELFF
TRBJ2-1,TRBV5-1,-,-,TGCGCCAGCAGTCGGGACACGGGGGGACAGTACAATGAGCAGTTCTTC,CASSRDTGGQYNEQFF
TRBJ2-7,TRBV5-6,once,-,TGTGCCAGCAGACCCGAGGGGCTGGGATACGAGCAGTACTTC,CASRPEGLGYEQYF
TRBJ2-3,TRBV7-8,-,-,TGTGCCAGCAGCTTAGCTGGGGCAGATACGCAGTATTTT,CASSLAGADTQYF
TRBJ1-1,TRBV29-1,many,-,TGCAGCGTTGCACAGGGGAACACTGAAGCTTTCTTT,CSVAQGNTEAFF
TRBJ2-1,TRBV11-2,many,TRBD2,TGTGCCAGCAGCTTTGGCGGGAGTGGTCACAATGAGCAGTTCTTC,CASSFGGSGHNEQFF
TRBJ2-7,TRBV21-1,few,-,TGTGCCAGCAGCAGGGGACTAGCTCTCGAGCAGTACTTC,CASSRGLALEQYF
TRBJ2-7,TRBV20-1,-,-,TGCAGTGCCCCGGACAGCTACGAGCAGTACTTC,CSAPDSYEQYF
TRBJ2-1,TRBV10-2,-,TRBD2,TGCGCCAGCAGAGACGCTAGCGGGAGGGCCCCGCACGAGCAGTTCTTC,CASRDASGRAPHEQFF
TRBJ1-5,TRBV6-6,-,-,TGTGCCAGCAGTTACGGCGGAGATAATCAGCCCCAGCATTTT,CASSYGGDNQPQHF
TRBJ1-2,TRBV28,-,-,TGTGCCAGCAGTGCACTGGGGGGAGTTGAGGGCTACACCTTC,CASSALGGVEGYTF
TRBJ1-4,TRBV18,-,-,TGTGCCAGCTCACCACGGGGTTCTAATGAAAAACTGTTTTTT,CASSPRGSNEKLFF
TRBJ2-7,TRBV28,-,TRBD1,TGTGCCAGCACCCCTCCGTTCGGGACAGGAGCCTACGAGCAGTACTTC,CASTPPFGTGAYEQYF
TRBJ2-2,TRBV5-1,-,-,TGCGCCAGCAGCTTCCTTACCGGGGAGCTGTTTTTT,CASSFLTGELFF
TRBJ1-4,TRBV7-6,-,-,TGTGCCAGCAGCCTGGACGGTGCAACTAATGAAAAACTGTTTTTT,CASSLDGATNEKLFF
TRBJ1-4,TRBV27,-,TRBD1,TGTGCCAGCAGTACGCAGGGGGCCGTGAATGAAAAACTGTTTTTT,CASSTQGAVNEKLFF
TRBJ1-5,TRBV10-2,-,TRBD1,TGCGCCAGCAGCAAGACAGGGGGGGCTCAGCCCCAGCATTTT,CASSKTGGAQPQHF
TRBJ1-4,TRBV18,-,-,TGTGCCAGCTCACCGATCGGAGAGCTAAATGAAAAACTGTTTTTT,CASSPIGELNEKLFF
TRBJ2-1,TRBV11-3,-,TRBD2,TGTGCCAGCAGCTTAGACGGGGGGAGTGGAGGGTACAATGAGCAGTTCTTC,CASSLDGGSGGYNEQFF
TRBJ2-3,TRBV10-3,-,-,TGTGCCATCAGGGGGCAGGGCGCTAGCACAGATACGCAGTATTTT,CAIRGQGASTDTQYF